This TCR beta chain was identified in a study of blood T cell repertoires in COVID-19. Across the whole study: PBMCs, B-cell-depleted T cells, or T cells provided the cDNA or gDNA that made up the material.

The CDR3 covers 14 residues. Germline CDR1 is MNHEY and CDR2 is SVGEGT. Losses at the gene ends were 5 bases for V and 0 bases for J; bases not matched to a gene: 3. Data came from immunoSEQ multiplex PCR; TCRdb stores just in-frame clones and leaves some out. The sample contains 250,000 to 350,000 clones, under 90% of which appear only once. The sequenced sample consisted of PBMCs or T cells enriched from blood (not recorded which). The sequence came from a woman in her 50s who had been exposed to COVID-19. The chain combines TRBV6-2 or TRBV6-3 with TRBJ2-7; 8 nucleotides match TRBD2. This CDR3 is CASSRGGRSYEQYF. CDR3 bases: TGTGCCAGCAGTCGGGGGGGACGCTCCTACGAGCAGTACTTC.